This is a list of T cell receptor beta chains from one sample in a study of molecular identifiers for immune sequencing clone quantification. TCRdb processed the PCR reads anew with MiXCR; each CDR3 protein has one entry. Counted here are about 640,000 distinct CDR3 sequences, just under 20% occurring once; the ten biggest clones make up 0.7% to 1%. The sequenced sample was naive CD8+ T cells from blood, with Jurkat cell RNA spiked in. These receptors all come from a human donor in good health. Some libraries in this study had Jurkat cell RNA spiked in. CDR3s leave out the opening cysteine and the closing phenylalanine or tryptophan. Fields, in order: V gene, CDR3 protein.

TRBV12-3/TRBV12-4,ASSFSGGAPGKTQY
TRBV2,AIRGGTGNTGELF
TRBV4-1,ASSQDPDRVYGYT
TRBV28,ASSLPANLNTEAF
TRBV6-6,ASSGRTGLNTEAF
TRBV28,ASSLWDRAHEQY
TRBV28,ASSLFVRINYGYT
TRBV7-9,ASSSLRDQPQH
TRBV6-2/TRBV6-3,ASRFTGGQLQPQH
TRBV11-2,ASSLEVAATYEQY
TRBV19,ASSIASRGFHEQY
TRBV27,ASSFTGTYEQY
TRBV4-3,ASSQGTDLYNEQF
TRBV3-1,ASSHGLRTEAF
TRBV15,ATSSFGNTIY
TRBV7-9,ASSPRTVWYQETQY
TRBV2,ASSERGQGKNTEAF
TRBV5-8,ASSFFLRGEKLF
TRBV27,ASSLSRGYHYEQY
TRBV9,ASSARWGLVNEQF
TRBV7-9,ASSLDRAREKLF
TRBV25-1,ASTPDRGFTEAF
TRBV25-1,ASSELTDTQY
TRBV5-6,ASKVFGDEQY
TRBV25-1,ASSEWPQGLGEQY
TRBV6-5,ASSYNGVGEKLF
TRBV12-3/TRBV12-4,ASSLEASGYYEQY
TRBV6-2/TRBV6-3,ASSYPDRAYEQY
TRBV10-3,AISGLAGGLGETQY
TRBV28,ASLAYRERVGELF
TRBV7-7,ASTLPGIGRSGLGNEQF
TRBV19,ASSIFTGTEARGYT
TRBV6-2/TRBV6-3,ASSYDAGDYGYT
TRBV6-2/TRBV6-3,ASSYRREGTQY
TRBV4-3,ANSLGLALGNEQF
TRBV12-3/TRBV12-4,ASREGLSAYNEQF
TRBV19,ASSMGDRGTFHEQY
TRBV6-5,ASRESDRQNQPQH
TRBV4-1,ASSQETGTSGVYEQY
TRBV6-5,ASSYSGIYEQY
TRBV18,ASSPPGPLHYGYT
TRBV28,ASSSGTGLETQY